The clone carrying this T cell receptor beta chain was seen many times. As yet, its antigen is unknown. It was through 5'RACE template switching that TCR cDNA was made, with a universal primer site and UMIs added. TCRdb analysed the 5' RACE reads with MiXCR anew, one entry per CDR3 protein. The sample gives 150,000 to 200,000 distinct CDR3 sequences, approximately 10% of which show up once; 36% is in the top ten. The sample is drawn from a study of T cells after yellow fever vaccination. Study-level findings and limits: Detected again after the booster were most primary-vaccination clones, at nearly 97% CD4 and 88% CD8. Across the CD4 and CD8 compartments, a small share of clonotypes was present in both.

CDR1 and CDR2 (germline): ENHRY, SYGVKD. Germline trimming cut 6 bases from V and 0 bases from J; bases unmatched to any gene: 10. The CDR3 extends over 17 amino acids. The TCR sequence derives from a man aged 18 to 30 who received the YFV17D yellow fever vaccine. The material sequenced was CD8+ T cells sorted from PBMCs, taken 15 days after the yellow fever booster vaccination. The chain employs TRBV10-3 and TRBJ2-2; the match to TRBD2 covers 7 bases. DNA of the CDR3: TGTGCCATCAGCGTACGGAGCGGGGATGCGAACACCGGGGAGCTGTTTTTT. Its protein is CAISVRSGDANTGELFF.